This T cell receptor (beta chain) was obtained from a study of early T cells in non-severe SARS-CoV-2 infection. V gave up 2 bases and J gave up 1 base, with 8 bases separating them. The CDR3 runs to 14 residues. Unique molecular identifier tags were affixed to discrete cDNA molecules. TCRdb used MiXCR to reprocess the 5' RACE reads, holding one entry per CDR3 protein. The table shows roughly 46,000 distinct CDR3 sequences, with approximately 9% occurring only once. The chain uses TRBV12-3 or TRBV12-4 and TRBJ1-1, with D unclear. The clonotype comes from an adult who was a healthcare worker with PCR-confirmed SARS-CoV-2 infection or an uninfected control (not recorded which). Sequencing was performed on whole blood, taken at baseline. The CDR3 nucleotides are TGTGCCAGCAGTTTATTCCAGCAGAACACTGAAGCTTTCTTT. Translation gives CASSLFQQNTEAFF.